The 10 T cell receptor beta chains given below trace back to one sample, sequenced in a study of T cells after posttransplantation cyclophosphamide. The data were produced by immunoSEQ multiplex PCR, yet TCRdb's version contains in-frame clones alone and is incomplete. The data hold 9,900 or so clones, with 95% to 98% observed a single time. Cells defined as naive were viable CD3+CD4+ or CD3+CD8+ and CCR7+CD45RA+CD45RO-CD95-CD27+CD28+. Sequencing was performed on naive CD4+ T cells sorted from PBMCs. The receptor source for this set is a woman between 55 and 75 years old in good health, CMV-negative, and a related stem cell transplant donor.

The CDR3 DNA is TGTGCCAGCAGTGTGGGGCAGAGCTCCTACGAGCAGTACGTC. The encoded protein is CASSVGQSSYEQYV. V and J are TRBV6-1 and TRBJ2-7, with TRBD1 as a possible D gene (5 bases). Looked up from germline, CDR1 is MNHNS and CDR2 is SASEGT. There are 14 residues in the CDR3. V was pared by 4 bases and J by 0 bases, with 10 bases between.

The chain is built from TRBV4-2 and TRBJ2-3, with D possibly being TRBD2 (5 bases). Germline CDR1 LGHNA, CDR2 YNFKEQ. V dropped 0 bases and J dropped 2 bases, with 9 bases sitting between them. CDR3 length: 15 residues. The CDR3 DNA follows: TGTGCCAGCAGCCAAGATCCGGGGTACACAGATACGCAGTATTTT. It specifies CASSQDPGYTDTQYF.

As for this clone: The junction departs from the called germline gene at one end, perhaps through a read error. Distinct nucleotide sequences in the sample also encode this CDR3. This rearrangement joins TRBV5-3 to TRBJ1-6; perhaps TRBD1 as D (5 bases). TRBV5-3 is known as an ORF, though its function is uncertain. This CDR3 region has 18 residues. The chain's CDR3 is CARSCLLWGDSYNSPLHF. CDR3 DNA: TGTGCCAGAAGCTGCCTGTTATGGGGGGACTCCTATAATTCCCCCCTCCACTTT.

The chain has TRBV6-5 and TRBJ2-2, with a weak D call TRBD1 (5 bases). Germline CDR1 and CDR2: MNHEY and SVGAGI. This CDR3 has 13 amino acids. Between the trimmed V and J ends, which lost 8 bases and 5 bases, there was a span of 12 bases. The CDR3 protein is CASGSRETGELFF. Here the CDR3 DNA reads TGTGCCAGCGGATCCAGGGAAACCGGGGAGCTGTTTTTT.

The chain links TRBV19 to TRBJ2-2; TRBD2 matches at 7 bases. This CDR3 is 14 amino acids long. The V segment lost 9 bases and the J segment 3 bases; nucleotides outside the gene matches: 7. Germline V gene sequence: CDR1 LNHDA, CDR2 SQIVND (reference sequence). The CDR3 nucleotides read TGTGCCAGCCTACGGGGAGGGGACACCGGGGAGCTGTTTTTT. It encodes CASLRGGDTGELFF.

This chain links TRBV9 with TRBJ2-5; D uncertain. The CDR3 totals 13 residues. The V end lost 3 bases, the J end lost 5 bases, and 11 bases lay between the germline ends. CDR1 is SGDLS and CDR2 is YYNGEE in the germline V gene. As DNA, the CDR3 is TGTGCCAGCAGCGCCGGTGCCGTGGAGACCCAGTACTTC. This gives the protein CASSAGAVETQYF.

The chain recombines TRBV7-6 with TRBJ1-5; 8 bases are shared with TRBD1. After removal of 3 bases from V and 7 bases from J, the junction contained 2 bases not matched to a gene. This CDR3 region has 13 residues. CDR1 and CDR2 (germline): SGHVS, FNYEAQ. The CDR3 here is CASSFGQGQPQHF. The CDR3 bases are TGTGCCAGCAGCTTTGGACAGGGCCAGCCCCAGCATTTT. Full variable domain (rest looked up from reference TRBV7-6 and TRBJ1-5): GAGVSQSPRYKVTKRGQDVALRCDPISGHVSLYWYRQALGQGPEFLTYFNYEAQQDKSGLPNDRFSAERPEGSISTLTIQRTEQRDSAMYRCASSFGQGQPQHFGDGTRLSIL.

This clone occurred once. CDR3 nucleotides: TGTGCCAGCAGTTTACCCCGAGGGCAGGGGGCCTTCCTCTACGAGCAGTACTTC. It codes for CASSLPRGQGAFLYEQYF. The rearrangement links TRBV28 to TRBJ2-7; 8 nucleotides line up with TRBD1. Unmatched junction bases numbered 15, after V lost 2 bases and J lost 3 bases. CDR1 and CDR2 (germline): MDHEN, SYDVKM. The CDR3 runs 18 residues. Full variable domain (remainder filled in from reference TRBV28 and TRBJ2-7): DVKVTQSSRYLVKRTGEKVFLECVQDMDHENMFWYRQDPGLGLRLIYFSYDVKMKEKGDIPEGYSVSREKKERFSLILESASTNQTSMYLCASSLPRGQGAFLYEQYFGPGTRLTVT.

The CDR3 DNA follows: TGTGCCAGCTCACCTTCCCGGACTAGCTCAGAGACCCAGTACTTC. This codes for CASSPSRTSSETQYF. V gene TRBV18 combines with J gene TRBJ2-5; TRBD2 aligns across 8 bases. Germline CDR1 and CDR2: KGHSH and LQKENI. Trimming removed 3 bases from V and 4 bases from J; junction bases left unmatched: 7. The CDR3 totals 15 residues.

The CDR3 here is CASSVQGSNGYTF. The DNA of the CDR3 is TGTGCCAGCAGCGTACAGGGGAGTAATGGCTACACCTTC. This sequence joins TRBV6-5 and TRBJ1-2; 7 nucleotides line up with TRBD1. Germline V gene data show CDR1 as MNHEY and CDR2 as SVGAGI. V lost 6 bases and J lost 6; bases outside the gene matches: 7. The CDR3 is made up of 13 amino acids.